The 5 T cell receptor beta chains below were found in one sample sequenced in a study of cytomegalovirus exposure and HLA in healthy donors (dated by TCRdb to the late 2010s). Receptor libraries were prepared by the immunoSEQ multiplex PCR assay. The multiplex PCR relied on a mix of 60 forward primers for TCR Vbeta segments and 13 reverse primers for TCR Jbeta segments. Drawn from immuneACCESS, this table holds only the in-frame rearrangements with V and J called that TCRdb kept. Clones are partly lost; checked studies trace under half to an unresolved V gene and leave the rest unexplained. Here the sample has more than 80,000 clones; 65% to 85% occur a single time. The ten largest clones take up around an eighth of the sample. Sequencing used PBMCs. Receptors were obtained from a woman in her 70s in good health and CMV-seropositive.

V gene TRBV5-1 combines with J gene TRBJ1-2, with a possible D match to TRBD1 (5 bases). The CDR3 loop spans 13 amino acids. Trimming cost V 4 bases and J 3 bases, with 10 bases left between them. Looked up from germline, CDR1 is SGHRS and CDR2 is YFSETQ. Here the CDR3 DNA reads TGCGCCAGCAGCATAGACAGACACTATGGCTACACCTTC. It yields the protein CASSIDRHYGYTF. Full variable domain (missing parts from reference TRBV5-1 and TRBJ1-2): KAGVTQTPRYLIKTRGQQVTLSCSPISGHRSVSWYQQTPGQGLQFLFEYFSETQRNKGNFPGRFSGRQFSNSRSEMNVSTLELGDSALYLCASSIDRHYGYTFGSGTRLTVV.

This clone was seen only a few times. The same CDR3 arises from other DNA sequences in this sample as well. The chain joins TRBV2 to TRBJ1-1, with D possibly matching TRBD1 (6 bases). Germline V CDR1 and CDR2: SNHLY, FYNNEI. Trimming removed 3 bases from V and 4 bases from J, with 9 bases in between. The CDR3 spans 13 residues. Here the CDR3 reads CASSDRGGTEAFF. In DNA, the CDR3 is TGTGCCAGCAGTGACAGGGGCGGCACTGAAGCTTTCTTT.

This clone was counted only a few times. This sequence joins TRBV19 and TRBJ2-5; 7 nucleotides line up with TRBD1. Germline CDR1 reads LNHDA; CDR2 reads SQIVND (reference sequence). After removal of 5 bases from V and 1 base from J, the junction contained 7 bases not matched to a gene. The CDR3 spans 15 residues. CDR3 DNA sequence: TGTGCCAGTAGTCCAGGGGGACAGAGCCAAGAGACCCAGTACTTC. Amino acid sequence: CASSPGGQSQETQYF.

V usage is TRBV19 and J usage is TRBJ2-2; 10 nucleotides line up with TRBD1. The CDR3 has 15 residues. From germline, CDR1 is LNHDA and CDR2 SQIVND (reference sequence). Losses at the gene ends were 7 bases for V and 5 bases for J; bases not matched to a gene: 7. CDR3 coding DNA: TGTGCCAGTACTAGGACAGGGGGAATTACCGGGGAGCTGTTTTTT. This codes for CASTRTGGITGELFF.

This clone was seen a few times. The CDR3 sequence is CASRVRQGVSTEAFF. The CDR3 DNA reads as TGTGCCAGCAGGGTACGACAGGGGGTCTCCACTGAAGCTTTCTTT. V is TRBV2 and J is TRBJ1-1; 9 bases align to TRBD1. V lost 6 bases, J lost 4 bases, and 9 bases stayed unmatched. In germline, CDR1 is SNHLY, CDR2 FYNNEI. This CDR3 has 15 residues. Using reference TRBV2 and TRBJ1-1 for the parts outside the CDR3, the full variable domain is EPEVTQTPSHQVTQMGQEVILRCVPISNHLYFYWYRQILGQKVEFLVSFYNNEISEKSEIFDDQFSVERPDGSNFTLKIRSTKLEDSAMYFCASRVRQGVSTEAFFGQGTRLTVV.